The clone carrying this T cell receptor beta chain was seen a handful of times. This CDR3 comprises 21 residues. CDR1 is MNHEY and CDR2 is SMNVEV in the germline V gene (reference sequence). Trimming at V came to 2 bases and at J to 6 bases, leaving 22 bases not matched to a gene. The data are from a study of shared T cell receptors in the human thymus. Measured with immunoSEQ multiplex PCR; TCRdb has only the in-frame clones, and not every one. The sample lists some 760,000 clones, 70% to 90% seen once, with about 0.0098% in the top ten. Separately, the same data were catalogued under a study of human thymus T cells.

The gene calls are TRBV27 and TRBJ2-2; 9 bases match TRBD2. The clonotype comes from a girl in the first two years of life with a congenital heart defect. The sample taken for sequencing was thymocytes. CDR3 loop: CASSLRAIRGGGADSAGELFF. The CDR3, as DNA: TGTGCCAGCAGTTTAAGGGCCATTAGAGGCGGGGGGGCCGATTCGGCCGGGGAGCTGTTTTTT.